This TCR beta chain appears in the sequencing data of a study of T-cell reconstitution after alpha-beta-depleted transplantation in children. Study-wide points: One year after transplant, T-cell counts and diversity came mostly from newly produced T cells. As was reported, about two months after transplant, alpha-beta T cells came from several hundred expanded graft clones.

The CDR3 spans 16 residues. With V trimmed by 7 bases and J by 1 base, 12 bases remained unmatched. Concerning this clonotype: Its antigen is undetermined.

Unique molecular identifiers tagged the TCRbeta library. TCRdb fed the PCR reads into MiXCR, producing one record per CDR3 protein. The sample includes about 900,000 distinct CDR3 sequences, about 30% of them seen just once. The chain uses TRBV12-3 or TRBV12-4 and TRBJ1-1, with 7 bases that match TRBD1. This TCR came from a boy less than two years old who had a stem cell transplant for SCID, so the T cells may come from the graft donor. This specimen consisted of PBMCs, mostly from graft donor cells, obtained 360 days after TCRalphabeta/CD19-depleted stem cell transplant. As DNA, the CDR3 is TGTGCCAGCACCGGACGAACAGGGGCACCGAACACTGAAGCTTTCTTT. Its protein product is CASTGRTGAPNTEAFF.